The clone carrying this TCR beta chain was found once. Its cognate antigen is unknown. The data stem from a study of cytomegalovirus exposure and HLA in healthy donors. For the study at large: Of the donors genotyped, 398 in all, 65% to 90% fell in the Caucasian-associated ancestry cluster. Study outcomes and limitations: TCR beta chains associated with HLA were, in a later analysis, more clonally expanded than equally common others.

PCR used 60 Vbeta primers and 13 Jbeta primers. Sequencing was performed with immunoSEQ multiplex PCR; in TCRdb, only in-frame clones are kept and a portion is missing. The sample consists of 180,000 or so clones, about four fifths of them appearing once. Input material: PBMCs. The sequence was collected from a male donor in good health and CMV-seronegative.

The CDR3 reads CASSSPARSLTAFF. CDR3 bases: TGTGCCAGCAGCTCCCCCGCCCGAAGTCTAACAGCTTTCTTT. The V call is TRBV7-9, the J call TRBJ1-1, with D unresolved. Trimming removed 4 bases from V and 10 bases from J, with 19 bases in between. The CDR3 has 14 amino acids. Germline CDR1 SEHNR, CDR2 FQNEAQ (reference sequence).